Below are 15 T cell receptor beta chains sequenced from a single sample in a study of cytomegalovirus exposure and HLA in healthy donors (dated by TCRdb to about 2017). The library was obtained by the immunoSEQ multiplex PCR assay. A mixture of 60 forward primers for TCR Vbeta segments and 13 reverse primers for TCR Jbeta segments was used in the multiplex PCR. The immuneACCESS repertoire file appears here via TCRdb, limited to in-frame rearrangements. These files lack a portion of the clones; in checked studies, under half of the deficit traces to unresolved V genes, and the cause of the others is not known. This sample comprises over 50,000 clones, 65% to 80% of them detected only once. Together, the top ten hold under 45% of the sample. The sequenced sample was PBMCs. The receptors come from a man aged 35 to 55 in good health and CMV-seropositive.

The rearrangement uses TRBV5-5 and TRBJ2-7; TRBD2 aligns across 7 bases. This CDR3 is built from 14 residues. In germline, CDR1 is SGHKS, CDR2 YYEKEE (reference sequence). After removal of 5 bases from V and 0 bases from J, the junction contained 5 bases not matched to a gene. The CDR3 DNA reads TGTGCCAGCAGTCCCGGGGGGAGCTCCTACGAGCAGTACTTC. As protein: CASSPGGSSYEQYF.

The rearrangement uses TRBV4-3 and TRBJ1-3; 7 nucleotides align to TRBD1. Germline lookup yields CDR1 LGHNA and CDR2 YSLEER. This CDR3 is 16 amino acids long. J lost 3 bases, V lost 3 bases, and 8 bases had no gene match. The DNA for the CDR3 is TGCGCCAGCAGCCACATACAGGGGAAAGGTGGAAACACCATATATTTT. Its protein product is CASSHIQGKGGNTIYF.

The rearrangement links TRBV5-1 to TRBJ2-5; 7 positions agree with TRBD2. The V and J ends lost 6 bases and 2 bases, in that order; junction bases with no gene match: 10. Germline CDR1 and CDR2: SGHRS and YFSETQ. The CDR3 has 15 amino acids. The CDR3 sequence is CASTPWVGGQETQYF. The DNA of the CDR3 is TGCGCCAGCACCCCCTGGGTGGGGGGGCAAGAGACCCAGTACTTC.

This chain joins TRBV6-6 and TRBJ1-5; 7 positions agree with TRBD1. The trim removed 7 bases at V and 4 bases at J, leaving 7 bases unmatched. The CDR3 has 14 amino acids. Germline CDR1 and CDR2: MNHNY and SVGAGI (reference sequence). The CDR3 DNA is TGTGCCAGCACTTTAGGACAGGATAATCAGCCCCAGCATTTT. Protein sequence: CASTLGQDNQPQHF.

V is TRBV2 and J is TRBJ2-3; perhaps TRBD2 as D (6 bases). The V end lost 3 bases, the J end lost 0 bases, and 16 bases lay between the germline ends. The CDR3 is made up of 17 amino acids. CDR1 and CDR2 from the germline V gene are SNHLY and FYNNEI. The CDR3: CASSDGGPSASTDTQYF. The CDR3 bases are TGTGCCAGCAGTGACGGGGGACCCTCGGCAAGCACAGATACGCAGTATTTT.

The CDR3 DNA follows: TGCGCCAGCAGCCCAGAAGGGACAGGGTTCGGTTCACCCCTCCACTTT. Protein sequence: CASSPEGTGFGSPLHF. V and J are TRBV5-1 and TRBJ1-6, with 9 bases aligning to TRBD1. J gave up 9 bases and V 4 bases, and 11 bases lay outside the gene matches. The CDR3 loop spans 16 amino acids. Germline V gives CDR1 SGHRS, CDR2 YFSETQ. The full variable domain, its missing parts supplied by reference TRBV5-1 and TRBJ1-6, is KAGVTQTPRYLIKTRGQQVTLSCSPISGHRSVSWYQQTPGQGLQFLFEYFSETQRNKGNFPGRFSGRQFSNSRSEMNVSTLELGDSALYLCASSPEGTGFGSPLHFGNGTRLTVT.

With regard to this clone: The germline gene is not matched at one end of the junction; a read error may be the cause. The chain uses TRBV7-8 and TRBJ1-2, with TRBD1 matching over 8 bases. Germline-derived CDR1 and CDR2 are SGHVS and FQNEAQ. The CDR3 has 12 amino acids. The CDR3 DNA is TGTGCCAGCAGCTTGCGGACAGGGCGTCCGTTCTTC. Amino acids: CASSLRTGRPFF. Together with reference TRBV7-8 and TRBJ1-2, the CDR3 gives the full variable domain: GAGVSQSPRYKVAKRGQDVALRCDPISGHVSLFWYQQALGQGPEFLTYFQNEAQLDKSGLPSDRFFAERPEGSVSTLKIQRTQQEDSAVYLCASSLRTGRPFFGSGTRLTVV.

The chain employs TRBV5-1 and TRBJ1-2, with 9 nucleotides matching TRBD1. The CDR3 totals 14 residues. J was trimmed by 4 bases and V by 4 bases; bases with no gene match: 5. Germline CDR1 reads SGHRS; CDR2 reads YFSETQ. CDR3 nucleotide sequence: TGCGCCAGCAGCCCGGGACAGGGAGTCTATGGCTACACCTTC. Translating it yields CASSPGQGVYGYTF.

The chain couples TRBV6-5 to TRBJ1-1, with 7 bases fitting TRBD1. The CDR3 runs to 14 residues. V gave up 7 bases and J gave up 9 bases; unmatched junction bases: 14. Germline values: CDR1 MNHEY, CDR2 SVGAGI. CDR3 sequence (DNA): TGTGCCAGCACCCAACCGACAGGGTCTGGGAAAGCTTTCTTT. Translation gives CASTQPTGSGKAFF.

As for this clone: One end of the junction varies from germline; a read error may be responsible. The CDR3, as DNA: TGTGCCAGCAGTGGGCGGGGGGCCAACAACATTCAGTACTTC. Amino acids: CASSGRGANNIQYF. The chain employs TRBV2 and TRBJ2-4; the match to TRBD2 covers 8 bases. Germline CDR1 and CDR2: SNHLY and FYNNEI. CDR3 length: 14 residues.

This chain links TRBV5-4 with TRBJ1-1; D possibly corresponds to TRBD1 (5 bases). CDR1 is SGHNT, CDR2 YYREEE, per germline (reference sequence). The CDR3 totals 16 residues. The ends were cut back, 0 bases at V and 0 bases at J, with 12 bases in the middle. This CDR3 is CASSLGGRGMNTEAFF. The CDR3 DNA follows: TGTGCCAGCAGCTTGGGGGGAAGGGGAATGAACACTGAAGCTTTCTTT. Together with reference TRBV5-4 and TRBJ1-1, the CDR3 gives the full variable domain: ETGVTQSPTHLIKTRGQQVTLRCSSQSGHNTVSWYQQALGQGPQFIFQYYREEENGRGNFPPRFSGLQFPNYSSELNVNALELDDSALYLCASSLGGRGMNTEAFFGQGTRLTVV.

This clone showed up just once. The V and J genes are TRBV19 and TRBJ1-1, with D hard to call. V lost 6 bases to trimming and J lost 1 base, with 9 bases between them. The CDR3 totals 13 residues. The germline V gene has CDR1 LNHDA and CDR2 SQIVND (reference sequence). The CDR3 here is CASSSGGNTEAFF. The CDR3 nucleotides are TGTGCCAGTAGCAGCGGAGGGAACACTGAAGCTTTCTTT.

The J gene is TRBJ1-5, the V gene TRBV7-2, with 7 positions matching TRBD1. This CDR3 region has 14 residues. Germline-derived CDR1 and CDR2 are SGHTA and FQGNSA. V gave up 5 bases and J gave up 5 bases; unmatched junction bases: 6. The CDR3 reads CASSITGEDQPQHF. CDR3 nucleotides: TGTGCCAGCAGCATAACAGGGGAGGATCAGCCCCAGCATTTT.

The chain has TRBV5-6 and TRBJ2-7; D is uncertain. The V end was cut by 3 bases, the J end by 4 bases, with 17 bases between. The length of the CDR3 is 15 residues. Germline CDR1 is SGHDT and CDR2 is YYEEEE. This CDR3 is CASSSDWRFSYEQYF. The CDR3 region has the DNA TGTGCCAGCAGCTCCGACTGGCGCTTTTCTTACGAGCAGTACTTC. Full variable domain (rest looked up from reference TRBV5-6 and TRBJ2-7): DAGVTQSPTHLIKTRGQQVTLRCSPKSGHDTVSWYQQALGQGPQFIFQYYEEEERQRGNFPDRFSGHQFPNYSSELNVNALLLGDSALYLCASSSDWRFSYEQYFGPGTRLTVT.

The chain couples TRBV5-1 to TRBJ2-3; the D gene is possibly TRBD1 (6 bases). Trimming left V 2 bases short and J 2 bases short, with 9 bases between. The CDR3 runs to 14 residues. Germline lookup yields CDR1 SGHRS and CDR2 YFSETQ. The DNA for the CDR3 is TGCGCCAGCAGCTTTGGACAGCTCACAGATACGCAGTATTTT. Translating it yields CASSFGQLTDTQYF.